This is a list of T cell receptor beta chains from one sample in a study of blood T cells in healthy people across ages. TCRdb re-analysed the 5' RACE reads in MiXCR, keeping a single row per CDR3 protein. The data contain 1.5 million to 2 million distinct CDR3 sequences, about two fifths of them seen just once; the ten biggest clones take up more than 20%. The sequencing sample was made of blood. Source of these receptors: a human donor in good health. CDR3s include the opening cysteine and the closing phenylalanine or tryptophan. A D gene is named only where the DNA matches it firmly. A clone size is listed for some rows: how often the clone was seen (once, few, many), or a class if it is expanded.

J | size | D | length | V | DNA | CDR3
TRBJ1-2 | many | NA | 13 | TRBV27 | TGTGCCAGCAGCAGTGATAGGGGTGGTGGCTACACCTTC | CASSSDRGGGYTF
TRBJ1-2 | NA | NA | 15 | TRBV4-3 | TGCGCCAGCAGCCAAGAGGTCTCACAATCTAAGGGCTACACCTTC | CASSQEVSQSKGYTF
TRBJ2-2 | NA | NA | 12 | TRBV6-5 | TGTGCCAGCACCAACAGGAGATGGGAGCTGTTTTTT | CASTNRRWELFF
TRBJ2-1 | many | NA | 13 | TRBV6-4 | TGTGCCAGCAGTGAACTCCCCTACAATGAGCAGTTCTTC | CASSELPYNEQFF
TRBJ2-7 | few | NA | 15 | TRBV5-1 | TGCGCCAGCAGCTTGGAGGGAAAATCGGCCTACGAGCAGTACTTC | CASSLEGKSAYEQYF
TRBJ2-3 | NA | NA | 16 | TRBV12-3/TRBV12-4 | TGTGCCAGCAGTATTAGTCCCGGGACGAGCACAGATACGGAGTATTTT | CASSISPGTSTDTEYF
TRBJ2-1 | NA | NA | 14 | TRBV12-3/TRBV12-4 | TGTGCCAGCAGTTTAGATGCAGGATACAATGAGCAGTTCTTC | CASSLDAGYNEQFF
TRBJ2-5 | NA | NA | 16 | TRBV2 | TGTGCCAGCAGTGAGTTCCACGGGGGCGCTTCCGAGACCCAGTACTTC | CASSEFHGGASETQYF
TRBJ2-7 | NA | NA | 16 | TRBV7-9 | TGTGCCAGCAGCTTAGGCCTTGTCGGGGACGAGCACGAGCAGTACTTC | CASSLGLVGDEHEQYF
TRBJ2-1 | NA | TRBD2 | 14 | TRBV15 | TGTGCCACCACTCAGGGGACTAGTCACGATGAGCAGTTCTTC | CATTQGTSHDEQFF
TRBJ1-1 | many | NA | 14 | TRBV5-1 | TGCGCCAGCAGCCTTGACAGATCGAACACTGAAGCTTTCTTT | CASSLDRSNTEAFF
TRBJ2-6 | NA | NA | 17 | TRBV29-1 | TGCAGCGTTGACAGGTCCGGCAGGGAGGCTGGGGCCAACGTCCTGACTTTC | CSVDRSGREAGANVLTF
TRBJ2-1 | few | NA | 17 | TRBV7-9 | TGTGCCAGCAGCTTATGGGCACCGGGACGCTCATCCAATGAGCAGTTCTTC | CASSLWAPGRSSNEQFF
TRBJ2-3 | many | NA | 11 | TRBV10-3 | TGTGCCATCAGTCGGGACTTGACGCAGTATTTT | CAISRDLTQYF
TRBJ1-1 | NA | NA | 14 | TRBV29-1 | TGCAGCGTTGAAGTCGGGCAGGGAACGGCTGAAGCTTTCTTT | CSVEVGQGTAEAFF
TRBJ1-2 | few | TRBD1 | 16 | TRBV10-3 | TGTGCCATCAGCTCCAACCGAGGACAGGGAGATGGTGGCTACACCTTC | CAISSNRGQGDGGYTF
TRBJ2-1 | few | TRBD2 | 17 | TRBV9 | TGTGCCAGCAGCGAGGGAGGAGCGGGGGGGACCTACAATGAGCAGTTCTTC | CASSEGGAGGTYNEQFF
TRBJ2-5 | NA | NA | 14 | TRBV24-1 | TGTGCCACCAGACCTTCCGGGGGTCAAGAGACCCAGTACTTC | CATRPSGGQETQYF
TRBJ2-1 | NA | TRBD2 | 18 | TRBV13 | TGTGCCAGCAGCCACGGGACTAGCGGGGGTTATGGGGTCAATGAGCAGTTCTTC | CASSHGTSGGYGVNEQFF
TRBJ2-5 | once | NA | 14 | TRBV14 | TGTGCCAGCAGCAGTCAGCAGGGGTCGGAGACCCAGTACTTC | CASSSQQGSETQYF
TRBJ2-1 | NA | NA | 11 | TRBV6-1 | TGTGCCAGCAGTGAAGTCACTGCGCAGTTCTTC | CASSEVTAQFF
TRBJ2-7 | few | NA | 16 | TRBV7-9 | TGTGCCAGCAGCTTACTCGGGACTGACGGCGCCTACGAGCAGTACTTC | CASSLLGTDGAYEQYF
TRBJ2-3 | few | NA | 15 | TRBV7-2 | TGTGCCAGCAGCTTAGGCGTCTCTTCGGCAGATACGCAGTATTTT | CASSLGVSSADTQYF
TRBJ2-1 | NA | TRBD2 | 15 | TRBV9 | TGTGCCAGCAGCGTAGGAGCGGGGGCCTCCAATGAGCAGTTCTTC | CASSVGAGASNEQFF
TRBJ2-3 | many | NA | 12 | TRBV10-3 | TGTGCCACCTCCCCGATGCAAGATACGCAGTATTTT | CATSPMQDTQYF
TRBJ2-1 | few | TRBD1 | 16 | TRBV5-1 | TGCGCCAGCAGGCCCCCGGGACAGCGAAACGTAAATGAGCAGTTCTTC | CASRPPGQRNVNEQFF
TRBJ2-7 | NA | NA | 14 | TRBV21-1 | TGTGCCAGTTTCCCGACAGGGACTGGCCACGAGCAGTACTTC | CASFPTGTGHEQYF
TRBJ1-5 | NA | NA | 13 | TRBV20-1 | TGCAGTGCTTCTAGGGATAACAATCAGCCCCAGCATTTT | CSASRDNNQPQHF
TRBJ2-1 | NA | TRBD2 | 21 | TRBV20-1 | TGCAGTGCTAGAGATCCCTTTCAGGGACTAGCGGGGGCCCTCTCCTACAATGAGCAGTTCTTC | CSARDPFQGLAGALSYNEQFF
TRBJ1-2 | NA | TRBD1 | 15 | TRBV10-3 | TGTGCCATCAGTGATACCGACAGGGTGGACTATGACTACACCTTC | CAISDTDRVDYDYTF
TRBJ1-4 | NA | NA | 16 | TRBV7-3 | TGTGCCAGCAGCTTAAACGCTCGGGGGGGCGGTGAAAAACTGTTTTTT | CASSLNARGGGEKLFF
TRBJ2-7 | NA | NA | 13 | TRBV24-1 | TGTGCCACCAGGGATTACACAGGCGGAGAGCAGTACTTC | CATRDYTGGEQYF
TRBJ2-1 | few | TRBD2 | 15 | TRBV3-1 | TGTGCCAGCAGCCCTAGCGGGAGGCCCTACAATGAGCAGTTCTTC | CASSPSGRPYNEQFF
TRBJ1-2 | NA | TRBD1 | 14 | TRBV20-1 | TGCAGTGCTATAACAATCGGGACAGGGGATGGCTACACCTTC | CSAITIGTGDGYTF
TRBJ2-7 | NA | NA | 14 | TRBV14 | TGTGCCAGCAGCCAAACGACACCACCCTACGAGCAGTACTTC | CASSQTTPPYEQYF
TRBJ1-2 | NA | TRBD1 | 14 | TRBV15 | TGTGCCACCAGCAGCATTGACAGGGTATATGGCTACACCTTC | CATSSIDRVYGYTF
TRBJ2-2 | NA | NA | 14 | TRBV4-3 | TGCGCCAGCAGCCAAGAATGGACGGGCGGGGAGCTGTTTTTT | CASSQEWTGGELFF
TRBJ1-5 | few | NA | 13 | TRBV7-2 | TGTGCCAGCAGCTTAGTTGTGGATCAGCCCCAGCATTTT | CASSLVVDQPQHF
TRBJ1-5 | NA | TRBD1 | 19 | TRBV19 | TGTGCCAGTAGTCCTAACCCGGGACAGGGAGAAAAAGAATGGCAGCCCCAGCATTTT | CASSPNPGQGEKEWQPQHF
TRBJ1-2 | NA | TRBD1 | 15 | TRBV7-6 | TGTGCCAGCAGCACTGCACAGGGGGGGCTTGGTGGCCACACCTTC | CASSTAQGGLGGHTF
TRBJ2-7 | NA | NA | 13 | TRBV6-6 | TGTGCCAGCAGTTTCCAACGTTCCTACGAGCAGTACTTC | CASSFQRSYEQYF